The clone carrying this T cell receptor beta chain has a count of ten or more. What it binds is unknown. This specimen comes from a study of Graves' ophthalmopathy and Graves' hyperthyroidism. Study-level information: The collection of peripheral blood took place at initial diagnosis, before any treatment. Overall study results and limits: Detected in blood as well were most expanded thyroid clonotypes with frequency above 0.001.

Using RNA transcripts, the TCR beta CDR3 regions were amplified. First-round RT-PCR with HTBI primers preceded a second-round multiplex PCR. TCRdb itself ran the multiplex PCR reads through MiXCR, one entry per CDR3 protein. Among roughly 420,000 distinct CDR3 sequences, under 25% were seen once, and the ten largest hold roughly 3.2%. The study excluded patients with other autoimmune diseases, uncontrolled infections, pregnancy or lactation. PBMCs were density-gradient isolated from roughly 9.5 ml fresh blood. The sequence was obtained from a woman younger than 30 with stable Graves' hyperthyroidism. The source material was peripheral blood.

DNA of the CDR3: TGCAGTGCTATCCCGGACGGCTACGAGCAGTACTTC. Protein sequence: CSAIPDGYEQYF. This chain uses TRBV20-1 with TRBJ2-7; unclear D gene. The CDR3 is 12 residues long. V was cut by 4 bases and J by 3 bases, with 10 bases left in between. Per germline, CDR1 DFQATT and CDR2 SNEGSKA (reference sequence).